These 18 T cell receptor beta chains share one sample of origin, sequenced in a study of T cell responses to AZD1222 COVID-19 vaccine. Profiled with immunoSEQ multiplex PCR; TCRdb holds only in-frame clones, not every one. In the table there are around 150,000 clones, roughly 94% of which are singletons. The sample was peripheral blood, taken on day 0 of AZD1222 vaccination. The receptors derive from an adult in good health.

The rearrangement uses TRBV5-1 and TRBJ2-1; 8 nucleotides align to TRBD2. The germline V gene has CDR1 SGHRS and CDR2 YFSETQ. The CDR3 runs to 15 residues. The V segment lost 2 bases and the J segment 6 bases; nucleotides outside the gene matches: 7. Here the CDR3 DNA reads TGCGCCAGCAGCTTTTCGCTAGCGGGTCGCAATGAGCAGTTCTTC. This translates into CASSFSLAGRNEQFF.

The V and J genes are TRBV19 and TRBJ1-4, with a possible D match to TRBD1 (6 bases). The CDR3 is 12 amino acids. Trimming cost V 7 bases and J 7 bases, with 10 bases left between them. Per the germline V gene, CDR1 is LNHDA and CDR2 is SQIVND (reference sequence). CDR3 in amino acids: CASTGGGEKLFF. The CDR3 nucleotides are TGTGCCAGTACCGGGGGCGGTGAAAAACTGTTTTTT.

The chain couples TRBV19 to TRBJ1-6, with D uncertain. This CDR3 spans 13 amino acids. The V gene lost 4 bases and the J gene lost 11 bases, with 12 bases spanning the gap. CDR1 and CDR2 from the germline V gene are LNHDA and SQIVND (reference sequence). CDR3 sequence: CASSRSGIPPLHF. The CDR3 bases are TGTGCCAGTAGTAGAAGCGGCATACCACCCCTCCACTTT.

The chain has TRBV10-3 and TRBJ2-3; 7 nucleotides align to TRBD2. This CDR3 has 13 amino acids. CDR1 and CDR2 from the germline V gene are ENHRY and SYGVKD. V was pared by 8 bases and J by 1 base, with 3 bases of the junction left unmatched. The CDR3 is CAIGRGGTDTQYF. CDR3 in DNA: TGTGCCATCGGTCGGGGGGGCACAGATACGCAGTATTTT.

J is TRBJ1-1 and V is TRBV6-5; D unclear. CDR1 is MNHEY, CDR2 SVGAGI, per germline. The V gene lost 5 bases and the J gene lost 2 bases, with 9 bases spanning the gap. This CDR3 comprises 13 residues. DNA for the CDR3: TGTGCCAGCAGTCGCGTCCGAAACACTGAAGCTTTCTTT. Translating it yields CASSRVRNTEAFF.

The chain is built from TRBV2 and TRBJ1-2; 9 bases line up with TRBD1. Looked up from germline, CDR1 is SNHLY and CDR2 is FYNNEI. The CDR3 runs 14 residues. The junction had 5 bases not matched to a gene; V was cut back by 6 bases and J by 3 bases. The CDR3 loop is CASSEQGADYGYTF. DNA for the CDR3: TGTGCCAGCAGCGAACAGGGGGCTGACTATGGCTACACCTTC.

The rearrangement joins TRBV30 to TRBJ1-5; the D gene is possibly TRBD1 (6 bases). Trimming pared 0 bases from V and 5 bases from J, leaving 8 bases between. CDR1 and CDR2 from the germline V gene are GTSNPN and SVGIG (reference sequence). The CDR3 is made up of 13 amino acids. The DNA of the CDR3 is TGTGCCTGGAGTGTAGCAGGGGATCAGCCCCAGCATTTT. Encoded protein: CAWSVAGDQPQHF. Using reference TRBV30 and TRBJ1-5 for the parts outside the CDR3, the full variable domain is SQTIHQWPATLVQPVGSPLSLECTVEGTSNPNLYWYRQAAGRGLQLLFYSVGIGQISSEVPQNLSASRPQDRQFILSSKKLLLSDSGFYLCAWSVAGDQPQHFGDGTRLSIL.

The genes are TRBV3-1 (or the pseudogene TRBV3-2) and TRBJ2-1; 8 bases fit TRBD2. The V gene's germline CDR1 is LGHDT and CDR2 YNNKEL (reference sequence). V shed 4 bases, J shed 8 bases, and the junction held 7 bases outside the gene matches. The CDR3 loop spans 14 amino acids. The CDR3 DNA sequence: TGTGCCAGCAGCCCAGGACTAGCAAGCGATGAGCAGTTCTTC. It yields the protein CASSPGLASDEQFF.

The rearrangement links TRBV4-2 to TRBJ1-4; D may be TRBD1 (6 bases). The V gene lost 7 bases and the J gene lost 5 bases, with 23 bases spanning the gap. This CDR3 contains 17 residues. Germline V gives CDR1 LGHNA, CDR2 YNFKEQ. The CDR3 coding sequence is TGTGCCAGCACCCTAGGCAACAGGGCCGACAGGAATGAAAAACTGTTTTTT. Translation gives CASTLGNRADRNEKLFF.

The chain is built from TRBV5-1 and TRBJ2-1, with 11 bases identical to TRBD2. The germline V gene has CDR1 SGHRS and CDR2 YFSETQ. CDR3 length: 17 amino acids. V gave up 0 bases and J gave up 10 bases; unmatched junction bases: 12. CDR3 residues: CASSLVLAGDPFGEQFF. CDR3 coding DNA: TGCGCCAGCAGCTTGGTACTAGCGGGAGACCCCTTCGGGGAGCAGTTCTTC. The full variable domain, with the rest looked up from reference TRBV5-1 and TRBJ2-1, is KAGVTQTPRYLIKTRGQQVTLSCSPISGHRSVSWYQQTPGQGLQFLFEYFSETQRNKGNFPGRFSGRQFSNSRSEMNVSTLELGDSALYLCASSLVLAGDPFGEQFFGPGTRLTVL.

As DNA, the CDR3 is TGTGCCAGTAGTACCCACAGGGGTACTGAAGCTTTCTTT. Translating gives CASSTHRGTEAFF. The rearrangement links TRBV19 to TRBJ1-1, with 7 nucleotides matching TRBD1. Germline-derived CDR1 and CDR2 are LNHDA and SQIVND (reference sequence). The CDR3 length is 13 residues. V lost 4 bases, J lost 5 bases, and 4 bases stayed unmatched.

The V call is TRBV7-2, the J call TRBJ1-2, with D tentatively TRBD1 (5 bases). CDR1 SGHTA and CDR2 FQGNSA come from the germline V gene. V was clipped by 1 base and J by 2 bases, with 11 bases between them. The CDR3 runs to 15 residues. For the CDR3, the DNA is TGTGCCAGCAGCTTAGGAATGGGGGTGAACTATGGCTACACCTTC. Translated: CASSLGMGVNYGYTF.

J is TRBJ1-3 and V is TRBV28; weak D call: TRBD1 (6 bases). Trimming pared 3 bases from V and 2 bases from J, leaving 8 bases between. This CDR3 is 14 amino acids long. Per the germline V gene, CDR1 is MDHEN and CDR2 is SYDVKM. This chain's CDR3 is CASSLSGAGNTIYF. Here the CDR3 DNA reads TGTGCCAGCAGTTTGTCAGGGGCTGGAAACACCATATATTTT.

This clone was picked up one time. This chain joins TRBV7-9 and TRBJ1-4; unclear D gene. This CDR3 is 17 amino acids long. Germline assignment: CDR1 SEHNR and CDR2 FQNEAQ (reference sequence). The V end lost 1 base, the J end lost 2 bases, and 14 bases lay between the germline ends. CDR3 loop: CASSLEVAQATNEKLFF. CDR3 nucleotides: TGTGCCAGCAGCTTAGAGGTCGCGCAGGCGACTAATGAAAAACTGTTTTTT.

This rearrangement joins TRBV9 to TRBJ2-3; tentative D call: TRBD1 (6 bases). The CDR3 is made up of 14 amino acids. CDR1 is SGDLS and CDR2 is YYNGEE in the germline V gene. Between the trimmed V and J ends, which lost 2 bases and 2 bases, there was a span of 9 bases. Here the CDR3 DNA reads TGTGCCAGCAGCGTTGGGACAATCACAGATACGCAGTATTTT. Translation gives CASSVGTITDTQYF.

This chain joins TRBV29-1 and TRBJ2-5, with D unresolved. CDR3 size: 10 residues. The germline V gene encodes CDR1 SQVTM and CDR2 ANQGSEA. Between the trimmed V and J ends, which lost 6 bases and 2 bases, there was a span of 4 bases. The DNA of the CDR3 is TGCAGCGTATTACAAGAGACCCAGTACTTC. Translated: CSVLQETQYF.

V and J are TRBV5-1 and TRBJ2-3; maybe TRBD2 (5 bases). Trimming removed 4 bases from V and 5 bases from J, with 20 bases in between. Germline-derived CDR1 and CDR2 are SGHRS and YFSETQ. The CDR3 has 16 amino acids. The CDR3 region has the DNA TGCGCCAGCAGCAGCCGTGGAGGCACTGCGGGAGATACGCAGTATTTT. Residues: CASSSRGGTAGDTQYF.

DNA for the CDR3: TGTGCCACCAGCAGCTCGACAGGGCCATACCAAGAGACCCAGTACTTC. Translating gives CATSSSTGPYQETQYF. The gene calls are TRBV15 and TRBJ2-5; 7 nucleotides line up with TRBD1. With 3 bases clipped from V and 0 bases from J, the junction kept 7 bases outside the gene matches. The CDR3 is made up of 16 amino acids. CDR1 and CDR2 from the germline V gene are LNHNV and YYDKDF (reference sequence).